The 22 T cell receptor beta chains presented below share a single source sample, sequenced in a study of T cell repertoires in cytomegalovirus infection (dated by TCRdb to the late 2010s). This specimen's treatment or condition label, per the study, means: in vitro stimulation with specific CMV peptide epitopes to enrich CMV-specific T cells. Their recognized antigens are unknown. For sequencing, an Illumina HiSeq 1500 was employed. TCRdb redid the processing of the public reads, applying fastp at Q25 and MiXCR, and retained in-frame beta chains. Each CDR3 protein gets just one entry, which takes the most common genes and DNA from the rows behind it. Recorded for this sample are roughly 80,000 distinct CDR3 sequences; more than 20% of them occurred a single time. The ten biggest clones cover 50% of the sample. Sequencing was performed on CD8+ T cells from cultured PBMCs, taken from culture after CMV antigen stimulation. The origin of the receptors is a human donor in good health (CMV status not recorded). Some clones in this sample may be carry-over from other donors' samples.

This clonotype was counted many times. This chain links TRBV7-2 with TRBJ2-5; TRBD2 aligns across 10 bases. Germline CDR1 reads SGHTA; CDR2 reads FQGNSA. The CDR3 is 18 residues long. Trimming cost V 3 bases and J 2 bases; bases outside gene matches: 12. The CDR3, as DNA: TGTGCCAGCAGCTTTGTGTCTAGCGGGAGACCTCGTCAAGAGACCCAGTACTTC. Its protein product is CASSFVSSGRPRQETQYF.

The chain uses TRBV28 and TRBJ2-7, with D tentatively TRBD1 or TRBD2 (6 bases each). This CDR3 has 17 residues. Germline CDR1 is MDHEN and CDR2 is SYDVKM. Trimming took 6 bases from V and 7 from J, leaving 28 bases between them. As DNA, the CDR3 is TGTGCCAGCAGCCCCTCCGAGGGGGGACACCCTAGGGGGGAGCAGTACTTC. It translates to CASSPSEGGHPRGEQYF.

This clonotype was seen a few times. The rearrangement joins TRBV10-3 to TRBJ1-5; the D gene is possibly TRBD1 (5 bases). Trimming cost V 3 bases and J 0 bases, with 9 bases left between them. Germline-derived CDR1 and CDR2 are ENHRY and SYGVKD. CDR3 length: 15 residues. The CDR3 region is CAISEGAVSNQPQHF. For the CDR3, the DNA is TGTGCCATCAGTGAAGGGGCGGTTAGCAATCAGCCCCAGCATTTT.

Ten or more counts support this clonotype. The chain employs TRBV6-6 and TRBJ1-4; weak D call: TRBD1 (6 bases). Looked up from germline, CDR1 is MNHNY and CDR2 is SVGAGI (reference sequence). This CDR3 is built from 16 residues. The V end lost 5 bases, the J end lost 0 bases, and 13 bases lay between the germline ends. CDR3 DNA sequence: TGTGCCAGCAGTCGAACCAACAGGGCAACTAATGAAAAACTGTTTTTT. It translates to CASSRTNRATNEKLFF.

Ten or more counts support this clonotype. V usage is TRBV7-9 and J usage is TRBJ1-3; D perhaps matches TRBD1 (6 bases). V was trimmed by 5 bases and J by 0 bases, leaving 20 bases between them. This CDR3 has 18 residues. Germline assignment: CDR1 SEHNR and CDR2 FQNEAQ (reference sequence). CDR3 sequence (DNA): TGTGCCAGCAGCACAACCGACAGGAGATCGTTCTCTGGAAACACCATATATTTT. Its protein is CASSTTDRRSFSGNTIYF.

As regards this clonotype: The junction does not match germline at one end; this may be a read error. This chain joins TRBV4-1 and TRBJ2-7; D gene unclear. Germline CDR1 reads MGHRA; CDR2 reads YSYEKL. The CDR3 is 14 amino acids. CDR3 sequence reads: CASSQVAYSYEQYF. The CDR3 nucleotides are TGTGCCAGCAGCCAAGTTGCGTATTCCTACGAGCAGTACTTC.

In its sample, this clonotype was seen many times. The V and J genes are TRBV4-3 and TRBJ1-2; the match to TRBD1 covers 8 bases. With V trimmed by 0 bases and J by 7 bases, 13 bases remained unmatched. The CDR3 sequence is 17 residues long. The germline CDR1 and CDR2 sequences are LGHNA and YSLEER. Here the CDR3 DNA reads TGCGCCAGCAGCCAAGAAAATAAGTTAGCAGGGGGCGGTGGCTACACCTTC. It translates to CASSQENKLAGGGGYTF.

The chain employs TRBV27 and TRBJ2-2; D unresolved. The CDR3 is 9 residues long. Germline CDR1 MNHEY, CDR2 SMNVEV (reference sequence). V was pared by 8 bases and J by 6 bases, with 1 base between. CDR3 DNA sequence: TGTGCCAGCCCCGGGGAGCTGTTTTTT. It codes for CASPGELFF.

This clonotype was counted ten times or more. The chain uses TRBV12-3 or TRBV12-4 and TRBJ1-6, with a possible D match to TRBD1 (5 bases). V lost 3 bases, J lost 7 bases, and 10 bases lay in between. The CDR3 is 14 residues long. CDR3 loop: CASSLSQGNSPLHF. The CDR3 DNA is TGTGCCAGCAGTTTGAGTCAGGGCAATTCACCCCTCCACTTT.

The DNA for the CDR3 is TGCAGTGCTAGGGAGGGAGGGACCGGGGAGCTGTTTTTT. Its protein is CSAREGGTGELFF. The chain joins TRBV20-1 to TRBJ2-2, with TRBD2 identical over 7 bases. V shed 3 bases, J shed 5 bases, and the junction held 3 bases outside the gene matches. From germline, CDR1 is DFQATT and CDR2 SNEGSKA (reference sequence). The CDR3 has 13 amino acids.

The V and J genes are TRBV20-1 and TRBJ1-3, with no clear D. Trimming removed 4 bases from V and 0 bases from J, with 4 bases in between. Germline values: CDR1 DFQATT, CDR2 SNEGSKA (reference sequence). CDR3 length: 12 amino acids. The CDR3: CSAMISGNTIYF. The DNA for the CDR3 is TGCAGTGCTATGATCTCTGGAAACACCATATATTTT.

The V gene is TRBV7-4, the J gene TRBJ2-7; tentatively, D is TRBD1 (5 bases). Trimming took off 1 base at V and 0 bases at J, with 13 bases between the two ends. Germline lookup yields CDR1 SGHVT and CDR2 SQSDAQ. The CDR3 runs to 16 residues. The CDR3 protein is CASSLGGFRSSYEQYF. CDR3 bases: TGTGCCAGCAGCTTAGGGGGCTTCCGCAGCTCCTACGAGCAGTACTTC.

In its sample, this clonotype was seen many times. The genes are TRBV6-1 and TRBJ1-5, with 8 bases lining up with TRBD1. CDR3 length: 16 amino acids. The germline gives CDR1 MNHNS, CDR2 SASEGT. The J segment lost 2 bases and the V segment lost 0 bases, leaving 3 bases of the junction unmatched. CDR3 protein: CASSEAPGQGNQPQHF. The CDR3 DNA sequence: TGTGCCAGCAGTGAAGCGCCGGGACAGGGCAATCAGCCCCAGCATTTT.

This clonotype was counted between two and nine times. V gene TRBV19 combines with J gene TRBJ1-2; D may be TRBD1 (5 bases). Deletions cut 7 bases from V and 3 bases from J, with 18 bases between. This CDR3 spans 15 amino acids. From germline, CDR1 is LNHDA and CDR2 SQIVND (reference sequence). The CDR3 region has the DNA TGTGCCAGTATTGAAGTCGGGGGGTTCGACTATGGCTACACCTTC. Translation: CASIEVGGFDYGYTF. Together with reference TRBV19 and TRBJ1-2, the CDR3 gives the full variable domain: DGGITQSPKYLFRKEGQNVTLSCEQNLNHDAMYWYRQDPGQGLRLIYYSQIVNDFQKGDIAEGYSVSREKKESFPLTVTSAQKNPTAFYLCASIEVGGFDYGYTFGSGTRLTVV.

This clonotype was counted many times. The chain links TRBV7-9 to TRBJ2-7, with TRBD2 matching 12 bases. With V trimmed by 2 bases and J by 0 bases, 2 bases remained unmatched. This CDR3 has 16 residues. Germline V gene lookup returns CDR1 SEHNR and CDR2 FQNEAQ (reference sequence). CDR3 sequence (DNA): TGTGCCAGCAGCTTAAGACTAGCGGGGGACTCCTACGAGCAGTACTTC. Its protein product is CASSLRLAGDSYEQYF.

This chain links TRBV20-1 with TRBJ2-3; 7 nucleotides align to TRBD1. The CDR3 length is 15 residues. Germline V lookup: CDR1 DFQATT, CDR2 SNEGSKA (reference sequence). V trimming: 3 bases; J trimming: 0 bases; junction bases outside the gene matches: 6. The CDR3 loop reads CSARATGDSTDTQYF. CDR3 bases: TGCAGTGCTAGGGCCACAGGGGACAGCACAGATACGCAGTATTTT.

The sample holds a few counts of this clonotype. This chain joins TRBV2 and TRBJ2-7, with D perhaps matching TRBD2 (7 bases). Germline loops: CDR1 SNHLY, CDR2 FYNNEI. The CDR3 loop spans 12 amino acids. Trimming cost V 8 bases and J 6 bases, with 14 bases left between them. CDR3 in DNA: TGTGCCAGCGGGGGGGCCTTCGGCGAGCAGTACTTC. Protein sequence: CASGGAFGEQYF.

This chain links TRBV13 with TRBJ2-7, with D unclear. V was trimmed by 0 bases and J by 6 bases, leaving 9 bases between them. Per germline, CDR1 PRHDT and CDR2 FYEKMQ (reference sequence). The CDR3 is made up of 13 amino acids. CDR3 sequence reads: CASSLGSGGEQYF. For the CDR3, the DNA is TGTGCCAGCAGCTTAGGATCGGGTGGCGAGCAGTACTTC.

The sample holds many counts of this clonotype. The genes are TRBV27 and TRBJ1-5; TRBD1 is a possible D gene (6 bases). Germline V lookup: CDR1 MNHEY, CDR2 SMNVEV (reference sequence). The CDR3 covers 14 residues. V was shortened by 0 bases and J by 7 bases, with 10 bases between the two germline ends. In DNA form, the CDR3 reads TGTGCCAGCAGTTTATCCGGGGGGCACCAGCCCCAGCATTTT. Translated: CASSLSGGHQPQHF.

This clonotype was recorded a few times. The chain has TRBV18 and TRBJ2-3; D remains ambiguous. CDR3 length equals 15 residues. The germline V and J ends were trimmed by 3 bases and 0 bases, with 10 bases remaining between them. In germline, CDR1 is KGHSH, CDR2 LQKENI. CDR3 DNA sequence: TGTGCCAGCTCACCCCCGGCCGGGAGCACAGATACGCAGTATTTT. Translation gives CASSPPAGSTDTQYF.

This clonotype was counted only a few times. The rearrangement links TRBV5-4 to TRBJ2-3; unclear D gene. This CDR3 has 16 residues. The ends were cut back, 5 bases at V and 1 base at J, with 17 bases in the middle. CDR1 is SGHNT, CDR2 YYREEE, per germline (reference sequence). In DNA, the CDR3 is TGTGCCAGCAGTTTTACGGTCCCTTCGGGCACAGATACGCAGTATTTT. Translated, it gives CASSFTVPSGTDTQYF.

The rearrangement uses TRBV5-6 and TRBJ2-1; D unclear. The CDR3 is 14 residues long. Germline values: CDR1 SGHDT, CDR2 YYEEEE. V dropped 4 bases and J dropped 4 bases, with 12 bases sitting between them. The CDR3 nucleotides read TGTGCCAGCAGCCTCGACGTCCCATACAATGAGCAGTTCTTC. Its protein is CASSLDVPYNEQFF.